The 8 T cell receptor beta chains listed next were all sequenced from one sample in a study of T cell responses to AZD1222 COVID-19 vaccine. The table came from immunoSEQ multiplex PCR; TCRdb's copy has only in-frame clones and leaves some out. The sample shows approximately 67,000 clones, about nine tenths of them seen only once. The sequencing here drew on peripheral blood, taken on day 0 of AZD1222 vaccination. The origin of the receptors is an adult in good health.

The V call is TRBV7-9, the J call TRBJ2-1; D is unclear. The length of the CDR3 is 11 residues. V was pared by 5 bases and J by 5 bases, with 4 bases between. The germline gives CDR1 SEHNR, CDR2 FQNEAQ (reference sequence). The CDR3 nucleotides are TGTGCCAGCAGCCCGGACAATGAGCAGTTCTTC. This translates into CASSPDNEQFF.

The chain carries TRBV25-1 and TRBJ1-2; D uncertain. V gave up 0 bases and J gave up 3 bases, with 17 bases separating them. The CDR3 runs 17 residues. The germline CDR1 and CDR2 sequences are MGHDK and SYGVNS. This CDR3 is CASSEYGFGTEYYGYTF. The CDR3 DNA is TGTGCCAGCAGTGAATATGGATTCGGCACCGAATACTATGGCTACACCTTC.

V gene TRBV27 combines with J gene TRBJ2-7, with 7 bases aligning to TRBD2. Germline trimming cut 5 bases from V and 4 bases from J; bases unmatched to any gene: 17. This CDR3 has 17 amino acids. Germline V lookup: CDR1 MNHEY, CDR2 SMNVEV (reference sequence). CDR3 amino acids: CASSGARGPAGVYEQYF. The CDR3 nucleotides are TGTGCCAGCAGTGGGGCTCGGGGTCCGGCGGGAGTGTACGAGCAGTACTTC.

The genes are TRBV6-1 and TRBJ1-2; no reliable D call. CDR3 length: 13 residues. Germline V gene lookup returns CDR1 MNHNS and CDR2 SASEGT. Deletions cut 2 bases from V and 4 bases from J, with 8 bases between. The CDR3 sequence is CASSETWSYGYTF. CDR3 nucleotide sequence: TGTGCCAGCAGTGAAACTTGGTCCTATGGCTACACCTTC.

The gene calls are TRBV5-1 and TRBJ1-1; 7 nucleotides agree with TRBD1. V trimming: 0 bases; J trimming: 4 bases; junction bases outside the gene matches: 9. The CDR3 consists of 16 residues. Germline CDR1 reads SGHRS; CDR2 reads YFSETQ. The CDR3 nucleotides are TGCGCCAGCAGCTTGGCCGAGAAAGGGGGCGTCACTGAAGCTTTCTTT. It yields the protein CASSLAEKGGVTEAFF.

The V gene is TRBV7-2, the J gene TRBJ1-1, with 7 bases lining up with TRBD1. This CDR3 contains 16 residues. The junction had 10 bases not matched to a gene; V was cut back by 4 bases and J by 2 bases. Germline V CDR1 and CDR2: SGHTA, FQGNSA. CDR3 bases: TGTGCCAGCAGCTCAGACCCCCGACAGGGAAACACTGAAGCTTTCTTT. This encodes CASSSDPRQGNTEAFF.

CDR3 sequence: CASSLITDPTDTQYF. In DNA form, the CDR3 reads TGTGCCAGCAGCTTAATTACCGACCCCACAGATACGCAGTATTTT. The chain couples TRBV7-9 to TRBJ2-3; no reliable D call. V gave up 2 bases and J gave up 2 bases, with 11 bases separating them. Germline V gene data show CDR1 as SEHNR and CDR2 as FQNEAQ (reference sequence). The CDR3 spans 15 residues.

The genes are TRBV28 and TRBJ1-5; unclear D gene. Germline CDR1 and CDR2: MDHEN and SYDVKM. The CDR3 is 13 amino acids. V shed 6 bases and J shed 0 bases, with 6 bases lying between them. The CDR3 region has the DNA TGTGCCAGCAGCCGTGCTAGCAATCAGCCCCAGCATTTT. It specifies CASSRASNQPQHF.